Below, one T cell receptor (beta chain) is given with its context. Its antigen is currently unknown. This record comes from a study of cytomegalovirus exposure and HLA in healthy donors. Turning to the study itself: From HLA-typed donors, an early data release held roughly 89 million unique TCRs.

Overall study findings and caveats: TCR beta V segments were, for the most part, productive about 87% or about 30% of the time in an earlier analysis. Most TCRs appeared rarely, but some public TCRs recurred in many donors.

It was with 60 Vbeta and 13 Jbeta primers that the PCR ran. The data were produced by immunoSEQ multiplex PCR, yet TCRdb's version contains in-frame clones alone and is incomplete. This table has roughly 80,000 clones, less than 85% appearing once. The source is a woman between 50 and 59 years old in good health and CMV-seronegative. The sample taken for sequencing was PBMCs.

CDR3 protein: CASSHGTGGSSGANVLTF. The CDR3 DNA is TGTGCCAGCAGCCATGGGACAGGGGGCTCTTCTGGGGCCAACGTCCTGACTTTC. The genes are TRBV7-3 and TRBJ2-6, with 12 bases lining up with TRBD1. The CDR3 runs 18 residues. The germline CDR1 and CDR2 sequences are SGHTA and FQGTGA. The ends lost 5 bases at V and 1 base at J; junction bases unmatched: 6.